This T cell receptor (beta chain) was documented in a study of T-cell memory formation after mild COVID-19. CDR1 SGHDN and CDR2 FVKESK come from the germline V gene. V lost 2 bases and J 3 bases, leaving 9 bases between the germline ends. CDR3 length: 14 residues. MiXCR, applied by TCRdb to the 5' RACE reads, yields one record per CDR3 protein. Of roughly 340,000 distinct CDR3 sequences listed, 20% to 25% are singletons. Sequencing input: PBMCs or a T cell subset sorted from them (not recorded which). This sequence was found in a man aged 18 to 35 who had mild COVID-19 (a few samples of this study predate the infection). Cell type and time point are not known. This chain joins TRBV14 and TRBJ2-3; D call uncertain. This chain's CDR3 is CASSQMGLTDTQYF. DNA of the CDR3: TGTGCCAGCAGCCAAATGGGGTTAACAGATACGCAGTATTTT.